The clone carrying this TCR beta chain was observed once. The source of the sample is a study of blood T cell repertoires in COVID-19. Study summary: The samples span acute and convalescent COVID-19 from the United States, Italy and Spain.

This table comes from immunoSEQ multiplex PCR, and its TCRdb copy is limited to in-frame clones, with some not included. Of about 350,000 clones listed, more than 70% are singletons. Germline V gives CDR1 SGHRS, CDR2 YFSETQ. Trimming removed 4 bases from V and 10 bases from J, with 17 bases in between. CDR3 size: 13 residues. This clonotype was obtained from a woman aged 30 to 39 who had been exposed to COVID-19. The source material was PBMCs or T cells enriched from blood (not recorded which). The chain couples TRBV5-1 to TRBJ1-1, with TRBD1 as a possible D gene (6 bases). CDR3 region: CASSPGSQGRAFF. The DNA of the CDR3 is TGCGCCAGCAGCCCGGGATCACAGGGTAGAGCTTTCTTT.